These T cell receptor beta chains were read from a single sample in a study of shared T cell receptors in the human thymus. Some clones are missing from TCRdb's copy, which holds only in-frame ones; the method was immunoSEQ multiplex PCR. This repertoire shows hundreds of thousands of clones, roughly 90% found once; its top ten account for 0.0095% to 0.013%. These data were also reused for a study on human thymus T cells.

Source material: thymocytes. Every receptor here comes from a boy younger than two with a congenital heart defect. The CDR3 runs from the conserved cysteine through the conserved F or W. Each record gives: V gene, clone size, D gene, J gene, CDR3 DNA, CDR3 protein. A D gene is named only where the DNA matches it firmly. Not all rows give a size; the values are once, few, many and, for expanded clones, a class.

>TRBV25-1|.|TRBD2|TRBJ2-1
TGTGCCAGCACGGGGACTAGCGGGAGTTTGGACTACGGTGAGCAGTTCTTC
CASTGTSGSLDYGEQFF
>TRBV2|.|.|TRBJ2-3
TGTGCCAGCAGCGGACAGAAACCCACAGATACGCAGTATTTT
CASSGQKPTDTQYF
>TRBV6-4|.|TRBD2|TRBJ2-1
TGTGCCAGCAGTGACTCGACCGGGACTAGTATGTTCTTC
CASSDSTGTSMFF
>TRBV2|.|TRBD1|TRBJ2-7
TGTGCCAGCAGTGAGGGACAGGGGGACTCCTACGAGCAGTACTTC
CASSEGQGDSYEQYF
>TRBV20-1|.|.|TRBJ2-1
TGCAGTGCTCTGCGCAATGAGCAGTTCTTC
CSALRNEQFF
>TRBV10-3|.|TRBD2|TRBJ2-1
TGTGCCATCAGTGCCGGGTCTAGCGGCCCTAATGAGCAGTTCTTC
CAISAGSSGPNEQFF
>TRBV6-4|.|TRBD2|TRBJ2-2
TGTGCCAGCAGCTCCGGGACTAGCGGGACTTGTGGGGAGCTGTTTTTT
CASSSGTSGTCGELFF
>TRBV18|.|TRBD2|TRBJ2-7
TGTGCCAGCTCACCCGGTCGACTAGCGGCCACATACGAGCAGTACTTC
CASSPGRLAATYEQYF
>TRBV29-1|.|TRBD2|TRBJ2-1
TGCAGCGTTTTAAATGGGACTAGCGACCTCAGAACCCTCAAGGAGCAGTTCTTC
CSVLNGTSDLRTLKEQFF
>TRBV5-1|.|TRBD2|TRBJ2-1
TGCGCCAGCAGCTTGGCTAACCCACTAGCGGGACTCAGAAATGAGCAGTTCTTC
CASSLANPLAGLRNEQFF
>TRBV30|.|TRBD2|TRBJ2-1
TGTGCCTGGAGTCATCGTGCGGGAGCCTACAATGAGCAGTTCTTC
CAWSHRAGAYNEQFF
>TRBV14|.|.|TRBJ2-2
TGTGCCAGCAGCCATCTGGACTTTATGAACACCGGGGAGCTGTTTTTT
CASSHLDFMNTGELFF
>TRBV5-6|once|.|TRBJ2-7
TGTGCCAGCAGCTTGGGCAGGGTAGAGTCCCCTCCTTACGAGCAGTACTTC
CASSLGRVESPPYEQYF
>TRBV4-2|.|TRBD2|TRBJ2-3
TGTGCCAGCAGCCGACAGACTAGCGGGAGTACCACAGATACGCAGTATTTT
CASSRQTSGSTTDTQYF
>TRBV6-1|once|TRBD1|TRBJ1-5
TGTGCCAGCAGTGAAGGGACAGGGTCTAGCGGTCAGCCCCAGCATTTT
CASSEGTGSSGQPQHF
>TRBV6-6|.|.|TRBJ1-5
TGTGCCAGCAGTTACTCGAGCCAGGATAGCAATCAGCCCCAGCATTTT
CASSYSSQDSNQPQHF
>TRBV29-1|.|TRBD2|TRBJ2-3
TGCAGCGTTGGTCGGACTAGCGGGAGGTGGACAGATACGCAGTATTTT
CSVGRTSGRWTDTQYF
>TRBV5-6|.|TRBD1|TRBJ2-1
TGTGCCAGCAGCTTCACAGGGGACAATGAGCAGTTCTTC
CASSFTGDNEQFF
>TRBV5-1|.|.|TRBJ1-5
TGCGCCAGCCGAAGGGGACTAAATAGCAATCAGCCCCAGCATTTT
CASRRGLNSNQPQHF
>TRBV5-1|.|.|TRBJ1-1
TGCGCCAGCAGCTGTGAACAGGGTGGGGGCCCTGAAGCTTTCTTT
CASSCEQGGGPEAFF
>TRBV7-9|.|.|TRBJ1-2
TGTGCCAGCAGCCCGCGGGAGGCGGGCGGCTACACCTTC
CASSPREAGGYTF
>TRBV27|.|.|TRBJ2-2
TGTGCCAGCAGGTGCGTCTCCGGAGTCACGAACACCGGGGAGCTGTTTTTT
CASRCVSGVTNTGELFF
>TRBV12-5|.|TRBD1|TRBJ1-4
TGTGCTAGTGGTTCAACGCGTCCGGGACAGGGACCAAAAAATGAAAAACTGTTTTTT
CASGSTRPGQGPKNEKLFF
>TRBV6-5|.|TRBD2|TRBJ2-7
TGTGCCAGCAGGATCGAAGCGGGAGGGTACTACGAGCAGTACTTC
CASRIEAGGYYEQYF
>TRBV4-3|once|TRBD2|TRBJ2-7
TGCGCCAGCAGCCAAGAACTAGCGGGAGGGCCTGGTTCCTACGAGCAGTACTTC
CASSQELAGGPGSYEQYF
>TRBV14|.|.|TRBJ2-7
TGTGCCAGCAGCCAATCGCCAGGGTACGAGCAGTACTTC
CASSQSPGYEQYF
>TRBV19|.|TRBD1|TRBJ1-5
TGTGCCAGTAGTATCCAACCGGGACAGGGGAGAGGCAATCAGCCCCAGCATTTT
CASSIQPGQGRGNQPQHF
>TRBV11-3|.|.|TRBJ1-3
TGTGCCAGCACCACGATAGAGGCGGGAAACACCATATATTTT
CASTTIEAGNTIYF
>TRBV7-8|.|TRBD1|TRBJ2-3
TGTGCCAGCAGCTTAGATGTTGGGGGACAGGGAACAGATACGCAGTATTTT
CASSLDVGGQGTDTQYF
>TRBV4-1|.|.|TRBJ2-7
TGCGCCAGCAGCCAAGATACTTTGGGGCGGATCAGCTCCTACGAGCAGTACTTC
CASSQDTLGRISSYEQYF
>TRBV7-2|once|TRBD2|TRBJ2-7
TGTGCCAGCACCAATGGGGCTAGCGGGCCGCGCTACGAGCAGTACTTC
CASTNGASGPRYEQYF
>TRBV2|.|TRBD1|TRBJ1-4
TGTGCCAGCAGTGATGGACAGGGGAATGAAAAACTGTTTTTT
CASSDGQGNEKLFF
>TRBV6-4|.|.|TRBJ2-5
TGTGCCAGCAGCACTGCCGGGGGTTGGGAGACCCAGTACTTC
CASSTAGGWETQYF
>TRBV7-9|.|TRBD2|TRBJ2-7
TGTGCCAGCAGCCCAAGACTAGCGGGGATCTTTAGCTCCTACGAGCAGTACTTC
CASSPRLAGIFSSYEQYF
>TRBV27|.|.|TRBJ2-1
TGTGCCAGCAGTGCCGGACGGACTACCTACAATGAGCAGTTCTTC
CASSAGRTTYNEQFF
>TRBV6-5|.|.|TRBJ2-7
TGTGCCAGCAGTTACAGAGAATGGGACTCCCATCGCGAGCAGTACTTC
CASSYREWDSHREQYF
>TRBV27|.|TRBD1|TRBJ2-1
TGTGCCAGCTCTACAGGGGGCGAGCAGTTCTTC
CASSTGGEQFF
>TRBV10-1|.|TRBD2|TRBJ2-7
TGCGCCAGCAGTGAGGGTGCGGGGGGCTACGAGCAGTACTTC
CASSEGAGGYEQYF
>TRBV27|.|TRBD2|TRBJ2-1
TGTGCCAGCAGTGGTCCGGGACTAGCTGGATACAATGAGCAGTTCTTC
CASSGPGLAGYNEQFF
>TRBV28|.|TRBD1|TRBJ2-1
TGTGCCAGCAGTTTGCGGACAGGGAACCATGAGCAGTTCTTC
CASSLRTGNHEQFF
>TRBV6-5|.|.|TRBJ2-7
TGTGCCAGCAGTTACACCGGAGGGGTCTACGAGCAGTACTTC
CASSYTGGVYEQYF
>TRBV5-4|.|.|TRBJ2-7
TGTGCCAGCAGGGAACGGGTTGGAGAGGTGGAGCAGTACTTC
CASRERVGEVEQYF
>TRBV25-1|.|.|TRBJ2-5
TGTGCCAGCAGTGTCACTCGGACTAAAATCGAGACCCAGTACTTC
CASSVTRTKIETQYF
>TRBV5-4|.|TRBD1|TRBJ2-3
TGTGCCAGCAGCTTGGTGGACAGGCCTATCTTCACAGATACGCAGTATTTT
CASSLVDRPIFTDTQYF
>TRBV30|.|TRBD1|TRBJ1-3
TGTGCCTGGATCCCCCGGGACAGCTCTGGAAACACCATATATTTT
CAWIPRDSSGNTIYF
>TRBV10-2|once|.|TRBJ2-7
TGCGCCAGCAGTGCCAGGGCCAAATACGAGCAGTACTTC
CASSARAKYEQYF
>TRBV10-3|once|.|TRBJ1-2
TGTGCCATCAGTGAGTATGCTCGGGAGAGCTATGGCTACACCTTC
CAISEYARESYGYTF
>TRBV27|few|TRBD1|TRBJ2-7
TGTGCCAGCAGTGGATACCGGGACAGGGGCCTGGGACCTTCCTACGAGCAGTACTTC
CASSGYRDRGLGPSYEQYF
>TRBV5-5|.|TRBD2|TRBJ2-3
TGTGCCAGCAGCCCCCCGGAGCGGGAGTCCCTTAGCACAGATACGCAGTATTTT
CASSPPERESLSTDTQYF
>TRBV19|.|.|TRBJ1-2
TGTGCCAGTAGTCAGGGTCAAATCTATGGCTACACCTTC
CASSQGQIYGYTF
>TRBV10-1|.|.|TRBJ1-1
TGCGCCAGCAGTGAGTCCACAGAATGGAACACTGAAGCTTTCTTT
CASSESTEWNTEAFF
>TRBV5-5|.|TRBD1|TRBJ1-4
TGTGCCAGCAGCAGGGGACAGGGACACGAAAAACTGTTTTTT
CASSRGQGHEKLFF